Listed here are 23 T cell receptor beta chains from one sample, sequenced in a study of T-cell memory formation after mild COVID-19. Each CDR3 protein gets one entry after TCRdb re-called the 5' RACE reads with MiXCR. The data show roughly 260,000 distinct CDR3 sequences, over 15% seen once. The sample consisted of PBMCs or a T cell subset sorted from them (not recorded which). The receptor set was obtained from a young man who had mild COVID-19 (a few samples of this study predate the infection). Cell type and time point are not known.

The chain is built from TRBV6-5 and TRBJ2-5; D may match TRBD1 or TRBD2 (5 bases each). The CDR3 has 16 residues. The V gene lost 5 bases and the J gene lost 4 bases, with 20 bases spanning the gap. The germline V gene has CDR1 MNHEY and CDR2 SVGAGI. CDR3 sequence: CASSQPGRDGAETQYF. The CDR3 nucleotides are TGTGCCAGCAGTCAACCTGGACGGGACGGGGCAGAGACCCAGTACTTC.

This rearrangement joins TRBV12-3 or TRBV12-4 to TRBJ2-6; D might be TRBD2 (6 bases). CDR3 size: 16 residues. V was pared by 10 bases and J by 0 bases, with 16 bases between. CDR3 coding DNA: TGTGCCACAGGCGGGGCCCAGAGCTCTGGGGCCAACGTCCTGACTTTC. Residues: CATGGAQSSGANVLTF.

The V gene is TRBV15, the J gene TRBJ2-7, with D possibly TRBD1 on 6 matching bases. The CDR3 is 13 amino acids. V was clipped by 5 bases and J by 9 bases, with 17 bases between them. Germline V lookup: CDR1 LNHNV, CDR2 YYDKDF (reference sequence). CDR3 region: CATSLSRQVRQYV. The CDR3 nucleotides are TGTGCCACCAGCTTAAGCAGACAGGTCAGGCAGTACGTC.

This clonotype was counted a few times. CDR3 in amino acids: CASSYFSQGQPQHF. DNA for the CDR3: TGTGCCAGCAGTTACTTTTCCCAGGGTCAGCCCCAGCATTTT. The chain is built from TRBV6-5 and TRBJ1-5; the D gene is possibly TRBD1 (5 bases). The germline V gene encodes CDR1 MNHEY and CDR2 SVGAGI. Trimming removed 1 base at V and 6 bases at J, with 10 bases between. This CDR3 is built from 14 residues.

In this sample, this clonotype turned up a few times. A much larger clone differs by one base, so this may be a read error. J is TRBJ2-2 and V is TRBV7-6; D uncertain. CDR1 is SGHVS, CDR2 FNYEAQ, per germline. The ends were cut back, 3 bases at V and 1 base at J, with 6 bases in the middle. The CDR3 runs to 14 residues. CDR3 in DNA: TGTGCCAGCAGCTTTTCAGTGAACACCGGGGAGCTGTTTTTT. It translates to CASSFSVNTGELFF.

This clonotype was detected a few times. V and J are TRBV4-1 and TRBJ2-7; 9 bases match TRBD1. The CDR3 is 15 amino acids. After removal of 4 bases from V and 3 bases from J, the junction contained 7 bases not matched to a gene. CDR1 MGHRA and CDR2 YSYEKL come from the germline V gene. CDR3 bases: TGCGCCAGCAGCCGACCGGGACAGGGTAACTACGAGCAGTACTTC. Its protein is CASSRPGQGNYEQYF.

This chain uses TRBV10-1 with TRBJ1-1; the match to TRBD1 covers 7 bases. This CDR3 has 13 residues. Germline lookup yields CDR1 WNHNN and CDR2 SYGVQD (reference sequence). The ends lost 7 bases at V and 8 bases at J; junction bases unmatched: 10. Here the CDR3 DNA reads TGCGCCAGCAAGTGGAGGAGGGACAGCGAAGCTTTCTTT. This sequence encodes CASKWRRDSEAFF.

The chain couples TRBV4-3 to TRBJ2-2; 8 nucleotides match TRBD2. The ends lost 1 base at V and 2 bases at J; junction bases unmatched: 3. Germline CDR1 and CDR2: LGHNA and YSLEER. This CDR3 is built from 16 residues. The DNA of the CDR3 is TGCGCCAGCAGCCAAGTAGCGGGGACCAACACCGGGGAGCTGTTTTTT. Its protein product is CASSQVAGTNTGELFF.

CDR3 amino acids: CASSQVPPALSETNSPLHF. The CDR3 nucleotides are TGTGCCAGCAGCCAAGTGCCCCCGGCCCTGAGCGAAACTAATTCACCCCTCCACTTT. This chain uses TRBV3-1 with TRBJ1-6; D ambiguous. Germline CDR1 and CDR2: LGHDT and YNNKEL (reference sequence). CDR3 size: 19 residues. V shed 1 base and J shed 6 bases, with 22 bases lying between them.

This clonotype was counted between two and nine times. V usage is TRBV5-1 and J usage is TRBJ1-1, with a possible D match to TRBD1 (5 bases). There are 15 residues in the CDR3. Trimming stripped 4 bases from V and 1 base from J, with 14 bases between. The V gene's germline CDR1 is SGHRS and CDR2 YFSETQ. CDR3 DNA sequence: TGCGCCAGCAGCGGGTTGGCAGGGCCGAACACTGAAGCTTTCTTT. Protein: CASSGLAGPNTEAFF.

This chain's CDR3 is CAISVRDSTGELFF. The CDR3 coding sequence is TGTGCCATCAGTGTCCGGGACAGCACCGGGGAGCTGTTTTTT. The chain uses TRBV10-3 and TRBJ2-2; TRBD1 matches at 7 bases. Germline loops: CDR1 ENHRY, CDR2 SYGVKD. This CDR3 spans 14 amino acids. The trim removed 4 bases at V and 4 bases at J, leaving 3 bases unmatched.

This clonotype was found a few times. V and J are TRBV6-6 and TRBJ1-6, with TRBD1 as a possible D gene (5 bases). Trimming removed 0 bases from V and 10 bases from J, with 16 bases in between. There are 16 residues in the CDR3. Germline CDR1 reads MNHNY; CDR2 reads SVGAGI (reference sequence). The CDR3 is CASSYSGGGFGSPLHF. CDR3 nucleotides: TGTGCCAGCAGTTACTCAGGCGGGGGATTCGGATCACCCCTCCACTTT.

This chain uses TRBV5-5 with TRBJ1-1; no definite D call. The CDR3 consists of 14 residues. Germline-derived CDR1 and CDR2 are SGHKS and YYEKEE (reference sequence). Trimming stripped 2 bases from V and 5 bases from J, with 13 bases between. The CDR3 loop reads CASSFGMLGTEAFF. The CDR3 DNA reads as TGTGCCAGCAGCTTCGGTATGTTGGGGACTGAAGCTTTCTTT.

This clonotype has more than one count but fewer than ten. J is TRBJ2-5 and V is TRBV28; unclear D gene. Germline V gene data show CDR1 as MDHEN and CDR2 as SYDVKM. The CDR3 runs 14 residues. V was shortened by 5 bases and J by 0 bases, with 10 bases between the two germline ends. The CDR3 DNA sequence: TGTGCCAGCAGTCCGCCTGTAAACCAAGAGACCCAGTACTTC. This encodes CASSPPVNQETQYF.

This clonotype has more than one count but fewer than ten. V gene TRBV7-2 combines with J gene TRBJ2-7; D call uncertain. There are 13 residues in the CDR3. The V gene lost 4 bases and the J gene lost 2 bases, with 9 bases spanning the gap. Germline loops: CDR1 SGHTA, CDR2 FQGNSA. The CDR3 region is CASSSDVTYEQYF. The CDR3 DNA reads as TGTGCCAGCAGCTCGGACGTTACCTACGAGCAGTACTTC.

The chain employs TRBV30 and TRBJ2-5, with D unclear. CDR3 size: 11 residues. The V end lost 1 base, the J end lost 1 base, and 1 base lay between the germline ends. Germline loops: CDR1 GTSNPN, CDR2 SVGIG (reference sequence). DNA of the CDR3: TGTGCCTGGAGTGCCCAAGAGACCCAGTACTTC. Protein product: CAWSAQETQYF.

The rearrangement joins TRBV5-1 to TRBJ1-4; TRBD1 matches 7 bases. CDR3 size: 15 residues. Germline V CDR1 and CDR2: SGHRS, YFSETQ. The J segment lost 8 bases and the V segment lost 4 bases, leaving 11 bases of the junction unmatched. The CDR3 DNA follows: TGCGCCAGCAGCCCGGAGGGGGCCAGGAGGGAAAAACTGTTTTTT. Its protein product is CASSPEGARREKLFF.

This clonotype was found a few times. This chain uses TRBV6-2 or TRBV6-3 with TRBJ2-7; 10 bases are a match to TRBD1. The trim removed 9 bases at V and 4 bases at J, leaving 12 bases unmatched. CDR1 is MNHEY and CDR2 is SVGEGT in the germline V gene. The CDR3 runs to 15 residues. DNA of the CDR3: TGTGCCAGTAAGACAGGGGGCTTCGGAGTTTACGAGCAGTACTTC. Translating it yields CASKTGGFGVYEQYF.

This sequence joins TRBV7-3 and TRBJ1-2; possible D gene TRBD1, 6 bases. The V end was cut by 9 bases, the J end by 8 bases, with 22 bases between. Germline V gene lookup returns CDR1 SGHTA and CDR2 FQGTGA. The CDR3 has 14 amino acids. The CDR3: CARAMDRPFRGYTF. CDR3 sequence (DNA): TGTGCCAGAGCCATGGACAGACCCTTTAGGGGCTACACCTTC.

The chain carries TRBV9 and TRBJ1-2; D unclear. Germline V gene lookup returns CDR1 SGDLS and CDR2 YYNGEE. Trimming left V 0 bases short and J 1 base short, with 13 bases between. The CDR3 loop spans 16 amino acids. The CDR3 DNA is TGTGCCAGCAGCGTAGATTACGGCAGAATTAACTATGGCTACACCTTC. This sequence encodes CASSVDYGRINYGYTF.

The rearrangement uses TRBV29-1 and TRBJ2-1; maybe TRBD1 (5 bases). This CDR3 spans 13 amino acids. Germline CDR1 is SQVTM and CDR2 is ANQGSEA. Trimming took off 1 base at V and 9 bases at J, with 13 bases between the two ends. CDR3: CSVEASSRGEQFF. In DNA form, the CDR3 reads TGCAGCGTTGAAGCTTCATCAAGGGGTGAGCAGTTCTTC.

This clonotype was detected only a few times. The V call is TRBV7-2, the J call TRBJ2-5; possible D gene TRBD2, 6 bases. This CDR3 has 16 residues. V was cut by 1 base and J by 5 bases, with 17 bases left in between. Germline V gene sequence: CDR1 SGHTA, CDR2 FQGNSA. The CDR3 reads CASSLVGLNRGETQYF. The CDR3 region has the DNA TGTGCCAGCAGCTTAGTGGGACTCAATAGGGGCGAGACCCAGTACTTC.

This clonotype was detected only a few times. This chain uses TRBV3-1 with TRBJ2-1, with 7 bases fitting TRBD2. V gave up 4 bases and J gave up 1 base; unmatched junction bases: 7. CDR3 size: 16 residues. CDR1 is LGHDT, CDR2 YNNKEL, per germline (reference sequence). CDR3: CASSRPGAGSYNEQFF. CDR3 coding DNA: TGTGCCAGCAGCCGACCGGGAGCGGGGTCCTACAATGAGCAGTTCTTC.